A selection of T cell receptor beta chains follows, all from one sample in a study of T cells in localized non-small cell lung cancer. TCRdb's copy holds only in-frame clones and misses some; the assay was immunoSEQ multiplex PCR. The sample lists about 64,000 clones; 81% were seen once. This material consisted of PBMCs, taken before any cancer treatment. These receptors all come from a man between 40 and 75 years old with stage II lung adenocarcinoma. Both conserved end residues are part of each CDR3. The D gene is left open where the match is weak. A clone size is listed for some rows: how often the clone was seen (once, few, many), or a class if it is expanded.

V	J	D	size	DNA	CDR3
TRBV5-6	TRBJ1-4	-	-	TGTGCCAGCAGCTTGGACCCAACCGCGTCAACTAATGAAAAACTGTTTTTT	CASSLDPTASTNEKLFF
TRBV14	TRBJ2-7	TRBD2	-	TGTGCCAGCAGCCCTCGGTTAGCGGGAGGGTTCTCCTACGAGCAGTACTTC	CASSPRLAGGFSYEQYF
TRBV7-6	TRBJ1-2	-	-	TGTGCCAGCAGCCCCCAGGGGAACTATGGCTACACCTTC	CASSPQGNYGYTF
TRBV5-6	TRBJ2-1	TRBD2	once	TGTGCCAGCACCAAAGAGCGGGGGTCCTCCTACAATGAGCAGTTCTTC	CASTKERGSSYNEQFF
TRBV18	TRBJ1-1	-	-	TGTGCCAGCTCACCTTCTAACACTGAAGCTTTCTTT	CASSPSNTEAFF
TRBV7-2	TRBJ2-7	-	few	TGTGCCAGCAGCGAGAAGTACGAGCAGTACTTC	CASSEKYEQYF
TRBV4-3	TRBJ2-3	TRBD2	-	TGCGCCAGCAGCCAAGGAGGAGCGGGACCTTTCACAGATACGCAGTATTTT	CASSQGGAGPFTDTQYF
TRBV30	TRBJ2-7	TRBD2	once	TGTGCCTGTACCCCCAAGCGGGAGAGGTACGCGCAGTACTTC	CACTPKRERYAQYF
TRBV9	TRBJ2-7	-	-	TGTGCCAGCAGCGTTGGCGATTCCTTTTCCTACGAGCAGTACTTC	CASSVGDSFSYEQYF
TRBV19	TRBJ2-2	-	-	TGTGCCAGTAGTATGGTGGGAAAAGGAGTCGGGGAGCTGTTTTTT	CASSMVGKGVGELFF
TRBV4-1	TRBJ2-2	-	-	TGCGCCAGCAGCCAAGGACTTTCAACCGGGGAGCTGTTTTTT	CASSQGLSTGELFF
TRBV5-1	TRBJ2-5	-	-	TGCGCCAGCAGCTTCTCCGGACAAGAGACCCAGTACTTC	CASSFSGQETQYF